This T cell receptor beta chain was captured by sequencing in a study of tumor-infiltrating lymphocytes in primary liver carcinoma. A constant-region primer primed TCR beta cDNA synthesis from 500 ng of total RNA. Sequencing libraries for TCR beta derived from three nested multiplex PCR rounds that used slightly modified ARM-PCR. TRBV1-TRBV30 forward primers paired with a C-beta reverse primer drove the first two PCR rounds, about 9 cycles each. TCRdb itself ran the multiplex PCR reads through MiXCR, one entry per CDR3 protein. The sample yields some 180,000 distinct CDR3 sequences, around 60% seen once. Germline V gene data show CDR1 as MNHNS and CDR2 as SASEGT. The trim removed 7 bases at V and 5 bases at J, leaving 2 bases unmatched. CDR3 size: 13 residues. RNA isolated from unsorted whole blood supplied the blood RNA, with germline DNA also extracted.

The V and J genes are TRBV6-1 and TRBJ1-5, with TRBD1 matching over 10 bases. The source of this sequence is a man aged 35 to 55 with primary liver carcinoma and hepatitis B virus infection. The sample taken for sequencing was peripheral blood. For the CDR3, the DNA is TGTGCCAGCATGGGACAGGGGCATCAGCCCCAGCATTTT. It yields the protein CASMGQGHQPQHF.